The next 8 T cell receptor beta chains were all read from a single sample in a study of blood T cell repertoires in COVID-19. Measured with immunoSEQ multiplex PCR; TCRdb has only the in-frame clones, and not every one. The sample lists about 370,000 clones, about 89% occurring once. Material: peripheral blood. The receptors were sampled from a woman aged 25 to 45 with COVID-19, enrolled during active disease.

This chain joins TRBV4-3 and TRBJ2-7; 10 bases agree with TRBD2. CDR3 length: 18 residues. With V trimmed by 0 bases and J by 4 bases, 12 bases remained unmatched. Germline V gene data show CDR1 as LGHNA and CDR2 as YSLEER. CDR3 in amino acids: CASSQEVGASGRGYEQYF. CDR3 bases: TGCGCCAGCAGCCAAGAGGTCGGGGCTAGCGGGAGAGGGTACGAGCAGTACTTC.

The genes are TRBV4-1 and TRBJ1-1; maybe TRBD1 (6 bases). V lost 0 bases and J 2 bases, leaving 13 bases between the germline ends. The CDR3 sequence is 16 residues long. The germline CDR1 and CDR2 sequences are MGHRA and YSYEKL. CDR3 sequence (DNA): TGCGCCAGCAGCCAAGAAGGTACAGGGTCTAACACTGAAGCTTTCTTT. Translation gives CASSQEGTGSNTEAFF.

The V and J genes are TRBV6-5 and TRBJ2-7, with a possible D match to TRBD2 (5 bases). The V end was cut by 2 bases, the J end by 2 bases, with 10 bases between. CDR1 and CDR2 (germline): MNHEY, SVGAGI. This CDR3 has 14 amino acids. The CDR3 DNA is TGTGCCAGCAGTTACAACGGGAAGGCCTACGAGCAGTACTTC. Its translation: CASSYNGKAYEQYF.

The gene calls are TRBV7-2 and TRBJ1-1; D unresolved. V was pared by 1 base and J by 7 bases, with 13 bases between. The CDR3 spans 14 residues. Looked up from germline, CDR1 is SGHTA and CDR2 is FQGNSA. CDR3 loop: CASSLDRVKSEAFF. CDR3 nucleotide sequence: TGTGCCAGCAGCTTAGACCGGGTGAAAAGTGAAGCTTTCTTT. Combining the CDR3 with reference TRBV7-2 and TRBJ1-1 gives the whole variable domain GAGVSQSPSNKVTEKGKDVELRCDPISGHTALYWYRQSLGQGLEFLIYFQGNSAPDKSGLPSDRFSAERTGGSVSTLTIQRTQQEDSAVYLCASSLDRVKSEAFFGQGTRLTVV.

The chain links TRBV6-6 to TRBJ2-1; 7 positions match TRBD2. This CDR3 has 16 residues. J gave up 3 bases and V 4 bases, and 9 bases lay outside the gene matches. Germline loops: CDR1 MNHNY, CDR2 SVGAGI (reference sequence). This CDR3 is CASSFPTSGNYNEQFF. CDR3 bases: TGTGCCAGCAGTTTCCCTACCAGCGGGAACTACAATGAGCAGTTCTTC.

Concerning this clone itself: Other DNA sequences in the sample encode the same CDR3. The rearrangement links TRBV7-9 to TRBJ2-3; TRBD1 agrees at 8 bases. The germline V gene encodes CDR1 SEHNR and CDR2 FQNEAQ (reference sequence). J lost 0 bases, V lost 5 bases, and 1 base had no gene match. The CDR3 is made up of 14 amino acids. Here the CDR3 DNA reads TGTGCCAGCAGCGGACAGGGAAGCACAGATACGCAGTATTTT. Translated, it gives CASSGQGSTDTQYF.

This sequence joins TRBV6-5 and TRBJ2-1, with D tentatively TRBD1 (7 bases). Trimming shortened V by 5 bases and J by 8 bases, and 16 bases separated the two germline ends. Germline V CDR1 and CDR2: MNHEY, SVGAGI. The CDR3 covers 14 residues. CDR3 sequence reads: CASSRRGQVHEQFF. For the CDR3, the DNA is TGTGCCAGCAGTAGGAGGGGGCAGGTGCATGAGCAGTTCTTC.

The CDR3 coding sequence is TGCGCCAGCAGCACCACTAGCGGGAGTGACACCGGGGAGCTGTTTTTT. The encoded protein is CASSTTSGSDTGELFF. V usage is TRBV5-1 and J usage is TRBJ2-2; 11 bases agree with TRBD2. The length of the CDR3 is 16 residues. The V gene end was trimmed by 4 bases and the J gene end by 3 bases; junction bases not matched to a gene: 5. The V gene's germline CDR1 is SGHRS and CDR2 YFSETQ.